Described below is a single TCR beta chain sequence and its context. The data belong to a study of shared clonotypes between healthy human individuals. This CDR3 contains 13 residues. Germline-derived CDR1 and CDR2 are MNHNS and SASEGT. V lost 5 bases and J lost 2, with 9 bases in between. Only in-frame clones appear in the TCRdb table, and some are missing; sequencing was by immunoSEQ multiplex PCR. Among 1,400,000 or so clones listed, approximately 98.5% were seen once. The chain has TRBV6-1 and TRBJ1-2; D is unresolved. Sequencing was done on a sample of naive CD4+ T cells sorted from blood. Subset meaning: CD45RA+ positively selected. The origin of this receptor is a man under 40 in good health. CDR3 DNA sequence: TGTGCCAGCAGTTGGACCCAGAACTATGGCTACACCTTC. Protein: CASSWTQNYGYTF.